The present TCR beta chain was sequenced within a study of control samples from healthy donors and cancer patients. CDR3 size: 12 residues. Germline assignment: CDR1 GTSNPN and CDR2 SVGIG (reference sequence). V shed 2 bases and J shed 2 bases, with 6 bases lying between them. The method was immunoSEQ multiplex PCR; TCRdb's version includes in-frame clones alone and lacks a portion of them. The sample includes 20,000 to 25,000 clones, more than 80% seen only once; the top ten take over 35%. The TCR sequence derives from a man between 60 and 75 years old with head and neck cancer. The genes are TRBV30 and TRBJ1-1; D call uncertain. Sequencing was done on a sample of PBMCs. The CDR3 coding sequence is TGTGCCTGGAGTAGCAGTAACACTGAAGCTTTCTTT. Encoded protein: CAWSSSNTEAFF.